This TCR beta chain was found in a study of metastatic and nonmetastatic thyroid tumors. Study-level information: Comparison of repertoires was carried out across blood and tumor or nodule tissue from malignant and benign thyroid patients.

Patients underwent thyroid surgery, and none had received any treatment before it. Per the original data handling: Across clinicopathological groups, CDR3 differences served as the basis for building a distant-metastasis classifier for papillary thyroid cancer. TCRdb recomputed clones from the PCR reads via MiXCR. The V and J calls reflect TCRdb's pipeline rather than the authors' work. The sample lists approximately 70,000 clones, around 19% occurring once. This clone was observed many times. The antigen is not known. Overall study results and limits: Reported TCR beta diversity, measured in blood and tumor, was significantly higher for malignant thyroid tumors than for benign nodules.

This CDR3 is 18 amino acids long. Germline lookup yields CDR1 SGHNT and CDR2 YENEEA. V gave up 5 bases and J gave up 4 bases; unmatched junction bases: 17. This TCR came from a female donor with papillary thyroid cancer or a benign thyroid nodule (not recorded which). Some clones in this sample may be carry-over from other donors' samples. This chain joins TRBV11-3 and TRBJ2-7; 10 bases fit TRBD2. Sequencing input: blood. This CDR3 reads CASSIRGSGRALGYEQYF. The CDR3, as DNA: TGTGCCAGCAGCATTAGGGGGAGCGGGAGGGCCCTGGGATACGAGCAGTACTTC.